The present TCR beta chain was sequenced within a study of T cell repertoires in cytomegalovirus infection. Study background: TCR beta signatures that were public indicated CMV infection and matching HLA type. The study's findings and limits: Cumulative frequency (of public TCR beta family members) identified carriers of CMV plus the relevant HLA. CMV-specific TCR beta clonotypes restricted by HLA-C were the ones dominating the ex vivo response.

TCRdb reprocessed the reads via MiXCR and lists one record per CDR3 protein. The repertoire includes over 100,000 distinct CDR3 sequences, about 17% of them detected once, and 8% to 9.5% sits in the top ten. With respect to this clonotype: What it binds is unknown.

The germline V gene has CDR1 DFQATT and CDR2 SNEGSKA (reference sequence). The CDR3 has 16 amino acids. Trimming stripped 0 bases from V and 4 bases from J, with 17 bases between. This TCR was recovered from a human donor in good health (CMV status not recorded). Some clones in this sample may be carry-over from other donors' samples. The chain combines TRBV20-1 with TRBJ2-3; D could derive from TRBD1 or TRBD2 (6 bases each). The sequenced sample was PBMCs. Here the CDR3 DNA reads TGCAGTGCTAGAGATAGCCAGGGGACTTTGGCAGATACGCAGTATTTT. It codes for CSARDSQGTLADTQYF.